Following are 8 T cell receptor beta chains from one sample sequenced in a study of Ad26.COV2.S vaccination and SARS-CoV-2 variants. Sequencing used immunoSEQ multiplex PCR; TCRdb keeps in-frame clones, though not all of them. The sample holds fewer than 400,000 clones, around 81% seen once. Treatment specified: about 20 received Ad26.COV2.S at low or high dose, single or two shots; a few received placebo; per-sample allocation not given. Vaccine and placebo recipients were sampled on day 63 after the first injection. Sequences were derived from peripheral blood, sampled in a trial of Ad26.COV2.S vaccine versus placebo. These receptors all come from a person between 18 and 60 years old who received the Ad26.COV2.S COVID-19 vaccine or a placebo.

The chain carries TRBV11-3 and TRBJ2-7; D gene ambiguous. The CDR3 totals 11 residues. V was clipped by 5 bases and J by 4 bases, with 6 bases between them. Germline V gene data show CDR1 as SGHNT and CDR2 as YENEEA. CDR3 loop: CASSPSYEQYF. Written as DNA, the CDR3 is TGTGCCAGCAGCCCGAGTTACGAGCAGTACTTC.

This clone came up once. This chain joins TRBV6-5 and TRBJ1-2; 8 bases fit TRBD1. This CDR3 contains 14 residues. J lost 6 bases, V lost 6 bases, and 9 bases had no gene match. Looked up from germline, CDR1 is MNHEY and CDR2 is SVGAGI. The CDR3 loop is CASSRGQGMDGYTF. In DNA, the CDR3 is TGTGCCAGCAGCCGAGGACAGGGAATGGATGGCTACACCTTC.

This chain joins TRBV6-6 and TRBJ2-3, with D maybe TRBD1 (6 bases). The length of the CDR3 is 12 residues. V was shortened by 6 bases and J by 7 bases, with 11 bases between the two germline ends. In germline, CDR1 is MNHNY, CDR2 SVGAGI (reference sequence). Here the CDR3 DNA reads TGTGCCAGCAGGAACCAGGGGAATACGCAGTATTTT. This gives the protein CASRNQGNTQYF.

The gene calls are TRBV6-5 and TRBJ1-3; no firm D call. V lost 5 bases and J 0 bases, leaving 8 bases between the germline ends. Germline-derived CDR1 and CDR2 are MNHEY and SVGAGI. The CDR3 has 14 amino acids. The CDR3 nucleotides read TGTGCCAGCAGTCAGGACCCCTCTGGAAACACCATATATTTT. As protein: CASSQDPSGNTIYF.

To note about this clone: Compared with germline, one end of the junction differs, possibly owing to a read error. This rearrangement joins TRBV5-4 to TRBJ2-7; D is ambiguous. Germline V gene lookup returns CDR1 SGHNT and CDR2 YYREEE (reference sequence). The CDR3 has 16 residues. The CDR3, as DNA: TGTGCCAGCAGTTTGGGCGCCAGGCCCGCTCTAATGGAGCAGTACTTC. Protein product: CASSLGARPALMEQYF.

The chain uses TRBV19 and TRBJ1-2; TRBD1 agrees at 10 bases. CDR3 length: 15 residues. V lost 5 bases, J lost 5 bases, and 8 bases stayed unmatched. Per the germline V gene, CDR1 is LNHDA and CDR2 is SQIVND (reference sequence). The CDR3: CASSSGQGTWYGYTF. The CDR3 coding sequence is TGTGCCAGTAGTTCGGGACAGGGGACGTGGTATGGCTACACCTTC.

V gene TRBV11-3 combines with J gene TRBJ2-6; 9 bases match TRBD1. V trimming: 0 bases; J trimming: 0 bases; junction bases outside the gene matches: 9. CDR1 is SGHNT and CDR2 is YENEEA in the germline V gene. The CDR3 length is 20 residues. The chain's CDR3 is CASSLDRRDRAFSGANVLTF. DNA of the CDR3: TGTGCCAGCAGCTTAGACCGCCGGGACAGGGCTTTCTCTGGGGCCAACGTCCTGACTTTC.

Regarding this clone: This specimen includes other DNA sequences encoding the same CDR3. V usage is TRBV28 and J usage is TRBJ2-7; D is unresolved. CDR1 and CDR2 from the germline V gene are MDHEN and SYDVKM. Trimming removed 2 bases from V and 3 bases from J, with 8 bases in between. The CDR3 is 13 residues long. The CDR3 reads CASSLGGGYEQYF. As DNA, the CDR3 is TGTGCCAGCAGTTTAGGCGGTGGCTACGAGCAGTACTTC.